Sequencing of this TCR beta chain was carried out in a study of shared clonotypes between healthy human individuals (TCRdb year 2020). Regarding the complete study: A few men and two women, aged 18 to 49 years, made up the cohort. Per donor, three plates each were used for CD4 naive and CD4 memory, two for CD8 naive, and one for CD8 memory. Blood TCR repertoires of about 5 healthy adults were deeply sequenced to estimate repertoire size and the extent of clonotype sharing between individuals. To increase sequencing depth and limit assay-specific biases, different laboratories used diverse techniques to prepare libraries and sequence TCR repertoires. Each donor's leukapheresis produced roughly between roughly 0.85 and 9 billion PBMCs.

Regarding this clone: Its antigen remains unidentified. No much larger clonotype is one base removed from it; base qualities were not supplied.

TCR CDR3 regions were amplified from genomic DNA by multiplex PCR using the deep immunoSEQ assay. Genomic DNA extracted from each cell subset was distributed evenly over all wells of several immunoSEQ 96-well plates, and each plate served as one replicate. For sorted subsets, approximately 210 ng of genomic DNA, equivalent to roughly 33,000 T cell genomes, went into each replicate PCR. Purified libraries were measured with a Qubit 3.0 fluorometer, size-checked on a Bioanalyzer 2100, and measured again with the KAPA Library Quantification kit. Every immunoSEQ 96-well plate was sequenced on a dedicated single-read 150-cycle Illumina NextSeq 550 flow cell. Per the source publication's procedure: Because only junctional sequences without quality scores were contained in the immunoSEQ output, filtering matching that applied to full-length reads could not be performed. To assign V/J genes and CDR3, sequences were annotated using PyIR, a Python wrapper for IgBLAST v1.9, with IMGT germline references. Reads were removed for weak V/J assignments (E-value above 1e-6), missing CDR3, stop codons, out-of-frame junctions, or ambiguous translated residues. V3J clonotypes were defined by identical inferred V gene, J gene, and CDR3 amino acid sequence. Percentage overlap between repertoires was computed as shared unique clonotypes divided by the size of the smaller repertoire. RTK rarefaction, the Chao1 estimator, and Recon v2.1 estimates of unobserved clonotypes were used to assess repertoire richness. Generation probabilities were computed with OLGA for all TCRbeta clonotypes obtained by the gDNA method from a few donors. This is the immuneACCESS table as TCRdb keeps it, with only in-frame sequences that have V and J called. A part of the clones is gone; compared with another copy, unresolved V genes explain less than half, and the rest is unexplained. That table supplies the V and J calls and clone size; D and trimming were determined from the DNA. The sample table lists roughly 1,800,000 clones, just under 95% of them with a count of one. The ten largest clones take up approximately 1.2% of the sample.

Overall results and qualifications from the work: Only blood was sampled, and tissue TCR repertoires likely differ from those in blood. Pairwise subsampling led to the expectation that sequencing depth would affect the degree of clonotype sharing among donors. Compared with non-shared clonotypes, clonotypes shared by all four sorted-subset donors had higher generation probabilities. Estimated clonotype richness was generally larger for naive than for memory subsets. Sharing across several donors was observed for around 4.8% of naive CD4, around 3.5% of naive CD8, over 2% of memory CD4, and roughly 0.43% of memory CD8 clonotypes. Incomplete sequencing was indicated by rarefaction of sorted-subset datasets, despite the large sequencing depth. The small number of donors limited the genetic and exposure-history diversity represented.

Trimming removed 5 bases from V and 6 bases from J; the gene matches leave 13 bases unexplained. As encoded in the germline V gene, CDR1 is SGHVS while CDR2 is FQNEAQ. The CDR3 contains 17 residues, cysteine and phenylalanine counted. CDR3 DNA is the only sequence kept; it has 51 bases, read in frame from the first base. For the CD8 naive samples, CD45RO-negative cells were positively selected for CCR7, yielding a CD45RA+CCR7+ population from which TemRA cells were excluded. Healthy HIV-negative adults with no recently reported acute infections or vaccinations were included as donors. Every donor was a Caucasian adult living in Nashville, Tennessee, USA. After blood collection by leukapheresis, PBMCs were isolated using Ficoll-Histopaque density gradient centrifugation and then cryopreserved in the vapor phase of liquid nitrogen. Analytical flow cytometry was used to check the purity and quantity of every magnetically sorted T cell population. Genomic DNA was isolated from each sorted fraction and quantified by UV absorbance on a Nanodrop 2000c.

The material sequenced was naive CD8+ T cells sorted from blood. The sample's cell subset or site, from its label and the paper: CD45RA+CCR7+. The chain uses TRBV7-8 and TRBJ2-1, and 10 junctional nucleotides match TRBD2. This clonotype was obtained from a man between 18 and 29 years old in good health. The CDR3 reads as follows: CASSLRLAGVLSNEQFF. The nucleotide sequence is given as TGTGCCAGCAGCCTAAGGCTAGCGGGAGTTTTGAGCAATGAGCAGTTCTTC. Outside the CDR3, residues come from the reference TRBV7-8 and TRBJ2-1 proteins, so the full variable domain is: GAGVSQSPRYKVAKRGQDVALRCDPISGHVSLFWYQQALGQGPEFLTYFQNEAQLDKSGLPSDRFFAERPEGSVSTLKIQRTQQEDSAVYLCASSLRLAGVLSNEQFFGPGTRLTVL.